This T cell receptor beta chain was profiled in a study of control samples from healthy donors and cancer patients. CDR3 length: 14 residues. From germline, CDR1 is MNHEY and CDR2 SMNVEV (reference sequence). V lost 6 bases to trimming and J lost 3 bases, with 12 bases between them. Clones were read by immunoSEQ multiplex PCR, and TCRdb kept only the in-frame ones, dropping some. The sample lists about 86,000 clones, about 89% occurring once. This TCR came from a woman in her forties or fifties with colorectal cancer. The source material was PBMCs. This chain joins TRBV27 and TRBJ1-5; D is uncertain. The CDR3 region is CASSHNVPNQPQHF. CDR3 bases: TGTGCCAGCAGCCATAATGTCCCCAATCAGCCCCAGCATTTT.